Below, 3 T cell receptor beta chains from the same sample are listed, as sequenced in a study of T cell repertoires in cytomegalovirus infection (dated by TCRdb to the late 2010s). Read against the paper, the sample's treatment or condition label means: in vitro stimulation with specific CMV peptide epitopes to enrich CMV-specific T cells. No antigens are known for them. The sequencing machine was an Illumina HiSeq 1500. TCRdb reworked the public reads: Q25 trimming with fastp, MiXCR clone assembly, productive beta chains retained. Every distinct CDR3 protein forms one entry, paired with its most common genes and DNA. The sample table lists approximately 730,000 distinct CDR3 sequences, around a third of them with a count of one. The top ten constitute about 18% of the sample. The sequences come from cultured PBMCs, collected from culture after CMV antigen stimulation. The receptors come from a human donor in good health (CMV status not recorded). Some clones in this sample may be carry-over from other donors' samples.

This chain connects TRBV6-1 to TRBJ2-1; D call uncertain. This CDR3 region has 13 residues. V dropped 5 bases and J dropped 7 bases, with 12 bases sitting between them. CDR1 and CDR2 from the germline V gene are MNHNS and SASEGT. This CDR3 is CASSLSWYNEQFF. The CDR3 DNA sequence: TGTGCCAGCAGTTTATCTTGGTATAATGAGCAGTTCTTC.

This chain links TRBV7-2 with TRBJ1-2, with 7 bases matching TRBD1. CDR3 length equals 13 residues. After removal of 4 bases from V and 7 bases from J, the junction contained 6 bases not matched to a gene. CDR1 is SGHTA and CDR2 is FQGNSA in the germline V gene. In DNA form, the CDR3 reads TGTGCCAGCAGCTCAATAGGGGGCTCTGGCTACACCTTC. Amino acid sequence: CASSSIGGSGYTF.

A few counts support this clonotype. This chain uses TRBV15 with TRBJ1-2; no definite D call. This CDR3 region has 14 residues. V was pared by 0 bases and J by 7 bases, with 12 bases between. Germline assignment: CDR1 LNHNV and CDR2 YYDKDF (reference sequence). In DNA, the CDR3 is TGTGCCACCAGCAGAGACTTTAGCCCCGGTGGCTACACCTTC. Translating gives CATSRDFSPGGYTF. The variable domain in full, completed from reference TRBV15 and TRBJ1-2, reads DAMVIQNPRYQVTQFGKPVTLSCSQTLNHNVMYWYQQKSSQAPKLLFHYYDKDFNNEADTPDNFQSRRPNTSFCFLDIRSPGLGDTAMYLCATSRDFSPGGYTFGSGTRLTVV.